Listed below are T cell receptor beta chains from one sample, sequenced in a study of molecular identifiers for immune sequencing clone quantification. TCRdb reanalysed the PCR reads using MiXCR and keeps one entry per CDR3 protein. The table shows approximately 100,000 distinct CDR3 sequences, with roughly a third occurring only once. Sample: naive CD8+ T cells from blood, with Jurkat cell RNA spiked in. These receptors all come from a human donor in good health. Some libraries in this study had Jurkat cell RNA spiked in. The CDR3 runs from the conserved cysteine through the conserved F or W. The D gene is left open where the match is weak. Some rows mark clone size as missing; the rest say once, few, many or name a class of expanded clone.

TRBV6-2/TRBV6-3	TRBJ1-5	TRBD1	.	CASSPRGTGGYQPQHF	TGTGCCAGCAGCCCCAGGGGGACAGGGGGTTATCAGCCCCAGCATTTT
TRBV7-9	TRBJ2-7	.	.	CASSPRDFYEQYF	TGTGCCAGCAGCCCGAGGGACTTCTACGAGCAGTACTTC
TRBV7-2	TRBJ2-1	.	many	CASSSRDTPYNEQFF	TGTGCCAGCAGCTCAAGGGACACGCCCTACAATGAGCAGTTCTTC
TRBV12-3/TRBV12-4	TRBJ2-3	.	.	CASSIMDGFQYF	TGTGCCAGCAGTATAATGGACGGCTTCCAGTATTTT
TRBV29-1	TRBJ2-2	TRBD2	.	CSVEGGGIANTGELLF	TGCAGCGTTGAAGGGGGGGGAATCGCGAACACCGGGGAGCTGCTTTTT
TRBV4-1	TRBJ2-5	.	once	CASSQDRRGKTQYF	TGCGCTAGCAGCCAAGATCGGAGGGGGAAGACCCAGTACTTC
TRBV20-1	TRBJ2-7	.	.	CSSQGGTDEQYF	TGCAGCTCACAGGGGGGGACCGACGAGCAGTACTTC
TRBV3-1	TRBJ2-3	.	few	CASSQVVSVTDTQYF	TGTGCCAGCAGCCAAGTGGTTTCAGTCACAGATACGCAGTATTTT
TRBV27	TRBJ1-5	TRBD1	many	CASSLSAGGNQPQHF	TGTGCCAGCAGTTTATCGGCAGGGGGAAATCAGCCCCAGCATTTT
TRBV5-7	TRBJ2-7	.	few	CASSLGGQQYF	TGTGCCAGCAGCTTGGGGGGGCAGCAGTACTTC
TRBV6-6	TRBJ2-2	.	.	CASVPATGELFF	TGTGCCAGCGTGCCGGCCACCGGGGAGCTGTTTTTT
TRBV24-1	TRBJ2-3	TRBD1	.	CATQGQGIDTQYF	TGTGCCACCCAAGGACAGGGAATAGATACGCAGTATTTT
TRBV28	TRBJ2-4	.	once	CASSPKWTLAKTIQYF	TGTGCCAGCAGCCCCAAATGGACCTTAGCCAAAACCATTCAGTACTTC
TRBV3-1	TRBJ2-5	.	few	CASEDTEDQETQYF	TGTGCCAGCGAGGACACCGAGGACCAAGAGACCCAGTACTTC
TRBV11-2	TRBJ2-5	.	few	CASSLWGSETQYF	TGTGCCAGCAGCTTATGGGGATCGGAGACCCAGTACTTC
TRBV9	TRBJ2-1	.	.	CASSVEVGPEQFF	TGTGCCAGCAGCGTAGAGGTGGGCCCCGAGCAGTTCTTC
TRBV19	TRBJ2-1	TRBD2	once	CASSIVGRGLVPTSSYNEQSF	TGTGCCAGTAGTATAGTCGGTAGGGGACTAGTCCCCACTAGCTCCTACAATGAGCAGTCCTTC
TRBV6-5	TRBJ1-3	.	few	CASSFDAGNTIYF	TGTGCCAGCAGTTTCGACGCTGGAAACACCATATATTTT
TRBV2	TRBJ2-5	TRBD1	.	CASRNRGQETRYF	TGTGCCAGCAGAAACAGGGGACAAGAGACCCGGTACTTC
TRBV11-2	TRBJ1-5	TRBD1	.	CASSLTGVNQPQHF	TGTGCCAGCAGCCTGACAGGGGTTAATCAGCCCCAGCATTTT
TRBV5-1	TRBJ1-2	.	few	CASSDLEGPHGYTF	TGCGCCAGCAGCGATCTAGAGGGGCCCCATGGCTACACCTTC
TRBV27	TRBJ2-1	.	.	CASSLSGTAPNEQFF	TGTGCCAGCAGTTTAAGCGGGACAGCACCTAATGAGCAGTTCTTC
TRBV20-1	TRBJ2-3	TRBD2	few	CSARDRETSGRITDTQYF	TGCAGTGCTAGAGATCGGGAGACTAGCGGGAGGATCACAGATACGCAGTATTTT
TRBV20-1	TRBJ1-1	.	.	CRAREMDSDTVAFF	TGCAGAGCTAGAGAAATGGACAGTGACACTGTAGCTTTCTTT
TRBV29-1	TRBJ1-2	.	.	CSVAGSDYGYTF	TGCAGCGTTGCGGGGTCTGACTATGGCTACACCTTC
TRBV2	TRBJ2-7	TRBD1	many	CASSEIGGTGGYEQYF	TGTGCCAGCAGTGAAATCGGCGGGACAGGGGGCTACGAGCAGTACTTC
TRBV20-1	TRBJ2-2	.	many	CSASKGRRETGELFF	TGCAGTGCTAGTAAGGGCCGGAGAGAGACCGGGGAGCTGTTTTTT
TRBV29-1	TRBJ2-7	TRBD2	many	CSVGLAGSYEQYF	TGCAGCGTGGGACTAGCGGGAAGCTACGAGCAGTACTTC
TRBV6-5	TRBJ1-5	.	few	CASSLPGRNQPQHF	TGTGCCAGCAGTCTTCCAGGGCGGAATCAGCCCCAGCATTTT
TRBV27	TRBJ2-7	.	.	CASTRGGGEQYF	TGTGCCAGCACACGAGGGGGGGGCGAGCAGTACTTC
TRBV28	TRBJ2-5	TRBD2	once	CASSLGGVRSGRALETQYF	TGTGCCAGCAGTCTAGGGGGGGTCCGGAGCGGGAGGGCCCTTGAGACCCAGTACTTC
TRBV3-1	TRBJ2-2	TRBD2	few	CASSPGLAGVNTGELFF	TGTGCCAGCAGCCCGGGACTAGCGGGAGTGAACACCGGGGAGCTGTTTTTT
TRBV29-1	TRBJ2-7	.	few	CSVEIGGRIPYEQYF	TGCAGCGTTGAAATCGGGGGGCGCATCCCCTACGAGCAGTACTTC
TRBV27	TRBJ2-7	.	once	CASSSLGLAQYF	TGTGCCAGCAGTTCCCTCGGTTTGGCGCAGTACTTC
TRBV19	TRBJ2-7	TRBD2	few	CASTPSGRNEQYF	TGTGCCAGTACCCCTAGCGGGCGTAACGAGCAGTACTTC
TRBV5-1	TRBJ2-7	.	.	CASSLDIYEQYF	TGCGCCAGCAGCTTGGACATCTACGAGCAGTACTTC
TRBV4-3	TRBJ2-7	TRBD2	many	CASSQVLAGGREQYF	TGCGCCAGCAGCCAAGTGTTAGCGGGAGGGCGCGAGCAGTACTTC
TRBV6-5	TRBJ1-3	.	many	CASGGSGNTIYF	TGTGCCTCCGGGGGTTCTGGAAACACCATATATTTT
TRBV19	TRBJ2-1	.	.	CASKVLNLRAYNEQFF	TGTGCCAGTAAAGTCCTCAATCTCCGTGCCTACAATGAGCAGTTCTTC
TRBV10-2	TRBJ2-5	TRBD2	many	CASSKGLAGGYQETQYF	TGCGCCAGCAGTAAGGGACTAGCGGGGGGATACCAAGAGACCCAGTACTTC
TRBV5-4	TRBJ2-3	.	many	CASSLGTFNTDTQYF	TGTGCCAGCAGCTTGGGGACTTTCAACACAGATACGCAGTATTTT